Shown below are 23 T cell receptor beta chains from a single sample sequenced in a study of T cell responses to AZD1222 COVID-19 vaccine. The assay was immunoSEQ multiplex PCR, and TCRdb's table has in-frame clones only and misses some. In the table there are 68,000 or so clones, around 83% of which are singletons. Source: peripheral blood, taken on day 0 of AZD1222 vaccination. The source is an adult in good health.

The chain combines TRBV19 with TRBJ2-5; 9 nucleotides align to TRBD1. J was trimmed by 4 bases and V by 5 bases; bases with no gene match: 8. Germline-derived CDR1 and CDR2 are LNHDA and SQIVND (reference sequence). This CDR3 contains 15 residues. Here the CDR3 DNA reads TGTGCCAGTAGTTACACGGGACAGGGAGGAGAGACCCAGTACTTC. This sequence encodes CASSYTGQGGETQYF.

In this sample, this clone turned up once. The V call is TRBV5-1, the J call TRBJ1-1, with a possible D match to TRBD1 (6 bases). The germline gives CDR1 SGHRS, CDR2 YFSETQ. CDR3 length: 14 amino acids. Trimming took off 5 bases at V and 1 base at J, with 12 bases between the two ends. CDR3 region: CASSPAGANTEAFF. The CDR3 DNA reads TGCGCCAGCAGTCCGGCAGGGGCGAACACTGAAGCTTTCTTT.

This chain connects TRBV7-6 to TRBJ1-1; the D is unclear. Trimming took 5 bases from V and 4 from J, leaving 17 bases between them. CDR1 and CDR2 (germline): SGHVS, FNYEAQ. This CDR3 region has 15 residues. The CDR3 region is CASSPPQASGTEAFF. CDR3 nucleotides: TGTGCCAGCAGCCCTCCCCAGGCTTCGGGCACTGAAGCTTTCTTT.

The genes are TRBV2 and TRBJ1-4; 8 nucleotides agree with TRBD1. Per the germline V gene, CDR1 is SNHLY and CDR2 is FYNNEI. This CDR3 is built from 14 residues. After removal of 9 bases from V and 7 bases from J, the junction contained 10 bases not matched to a gene. CDR3 coding DNA: TGTGCCAGTATTTCGACAGGGGAGGGTGAAAAACTGTTTTTT. Translated, it gives CASISTGEGEKLFF.

The CDR3 here is CASSYDKNIQYF. DNA of the CDR3: TGTGCCAGCAGTTATGATAAAAACATTCAGTACTTC. The chain joins TRBV12-3 or TRBV12-4 to TRBJ2-4, with no clear D. The germline V and J ends were trimmed by 4 bases and 4 bases, with 5 bases remaining between them. The CDR3 length is 12 residues.

The chain uses TRBV7-9 and TRBJ2-6; D gene uncertain. Between the trimmed V and J ends, which lost 5 bases and 4 bases, there was a span of 9 bases. From germline, CDR1 is SEHNR and CDR2 FQNEAQ (reference sequence). CDR3 length equals 14 residues. CDR3 nucleotide sequence: TGTGCCAGCAGCCCGACCTGGGGGGCCAACGTCCTGACTTTC. Translation: CASSPTWGANVLTF.

This chain links TRBV12-5 with TRBJ1-1, with unresolved D. The germline V gene encodes CDR1 LGHNT and CDR2 FRNRAP. V dropped 1 base and J dropped 4 bases, with 10 bases sitting between them. The CDR3 runs 14 residues. The CDR3 bases are TGTGCTAGTGGTTTGGAAGGGTTGGGCACTGAAGCTTTCTTT. Its protein product is CASGLEGLGTEAFF. Based on the CDR3 plus reference TRBV12-5 and TRBJ1-1, the full variable domain is DARVTQTPRHKVTEMGQEVTMRCQPILGHNTVFWYRQTMMQGLELLAYFRNRAPLDDSGMPKDRFSAEMPDATLATLKIQPSEPRDSAVYFCASGLEGLGTEAFFGQGTRLTVV.

The chain's CDR3 is CASSQGPGKNAYTF. The CDR3 bases are TGTGCCAGCAGCCAGGGACCCGGCAAAAATGCCTACACCTTC. This sequence joins TRBV7-2 and TRBJ1-2; a possible D gene is TRBD1 (5 bases). CDR1 and CDR2 (germline): SGHTA, FQGNSA. The CDR3 totals 14 residues. Trimming stripped 5 bases from V and 10 bases from J, with 20 bases between.

This clone has only one observation. The chain couples TRBV30 to TRBJ2-6; 9 bases are shared with TRBD1. V was clipped by 6 bases and J by 0 bases; unmatched bases: 9. From germline, CDR1 is GTSNPN and CDR2 SVGIG (reference sequence). The CDR3 has 17 residues. The CDR3 nucleotides read TGTGCCTGCGTGCGGACAGGGGCTCCCTCTGGGGCCAACGTCCTGACTTTC. Translated, it gives CACVRTGAPSGANVLTF. The whole variable domain, remainder taken from reference TRBV30 and TRBJ2-6, is SQTIHQWPATLVQPVGSPLSLECTVEGTSNPNLYWYRQAAGRGLQLLFYSVGIGQISSEVPQNLSASRPQDRQFILSSKKLLLSDSGFYLCACVRTGAPSGANVLTFGAGSRLTVL.

The chain is built from TRBV5-1 and TRBJ1-5; no firm D call. In germline, CDR1 is SGHRS, CDR2 YFSETQ. The length of the CDR3 is 14 residues. The V gene lost 0 bases and the J gene lost 4 bases, with 8 bases spanning the gap. CDR3 amino acids: CASSLEGGNQPQHF. As DNA, the CDR3 is TGCGCCAGCAGCTTGGAAGGAGGGAATCAGCCCCAGCATTTT.

The CDR3 nucleotides read TGCGCCAGCAGCCCCCGCCGGGACCCCCAAATTCTGGTGCCCCAGTACTTC. It yields the protein CASSPRRDPQILVPQYF. This sequence joins TRBV4-3 and TRBJ2-5, with D perhaps given as TRBD1 or TRBD2 (5 bases each). The CDR3 sequence is 17 residues long. CDR1 and CDR2 (germline): LGHNA, YSLEER. The V and J ends lost 4 bases and 9 bases respectively, with 27 bases between them.

The gene calls are TRBV14 and TRBJ2-7; D uncertain. The germline V gene encodes CDR1 SGHDN and CDR2 FVKESK. The V end was cut by 1 base, the J end by 0 bases, with 13 bases between. CDR3 length equals 16 residues. CDR3 DNA: TGTGCCAGCAGCCAAGGGTTCGGGTTTAGCTCCTACGAGCAGTACTTC. Amino acid sequence: CASSQGFGFSSYEQYF.

This chain uses TRBV14 with TRBJ1-2, with D possibly matching TRBD1 (5 bases). This CDR3 has 14 amino acids. The ends were cut back, 4 bases at V and 4 bases at J, with 13 bases in the middle. The germline V gene has CDR1 SGHDN and CDR2 FVKESK. CDR3 in amino acids: CASSPLGGIYGYTF. CDR3 coding DNA: TGTGCCAGCAGCCCCCTCGGGGGGATCTATGGCTACACCTTC.

This clone was observed once. This chain links TRBV6-5 with TRBJ1-2, with 8 nucleotides matching TRBD1. V lost 8 bases to trimming and J lost 0 bases; unmatched junction nucleotides: 8. CDR3 length equals 15 residues. Germline V gene lookup returns CDR1 MNHEY and CDR2 SVGAGI. CDR3: CASGQGFSANYGYTF. The CDR3 DNA reads TGTGCCAGCGGACAGGGATTTTCGGCTAACTATGGCTACACCTTC.

In this sample, this clone turned up a few times. The chain carries TRBV7-9 and TRBJ2-1; 7 bases agree with TRBD1. The germline CDR1 and CDR2 sequences are SEHNR and FQNEAQ (reference sequence). The CDR3 totals 15 residues. The junction had 6 bases not matched to a gene; V was cut back by 5 bases and J by 2 bases. The CDR3 spells CASSAQTGTYNEQFF. CDR3 DNA: TGTGCCAGCAGCGCCCAGACAGGGACCTACAATGAGCAGTTCTTC.

The chain employs TRBV2 and TRBJ2-7; D is uncertain. CDR3 length equals 15 residues. Germline values: CDR1 SNHLY, CDR2 FYNNEI. Trimming left V 7 bases short and J 0 bases short, with 16 bases between. CDR3 coding DNA: TGTGCCAGCAAGCTCCGAATTCCGATCTCCTACGAGCAGTACTTC. Translated, it gives CASKLRIPISYEQYF.

The CDR3 region has the DNA TGTGCCAGCAGTTTATCAACGGGGATTTACACCGGGGAGCTGTTTTTT. It encodes CASSLSTGIYTGELFF. The genes are TRBV27 and TRBJ2-2; D may be TRBD2 (5 bases). Deletions cut 0 bases from V and 3 bases from J, with 11 bases between. Germline V CDR1 and CDR2: MNHEY, SMNVEV (reference sequence). The CDR3 covers 16 residues.

The chain recombines TRBV4-3 with TRBJ1-1, with D possibly being TRBD1 (5 bases). The CDR3 extends over 14 amino acids. CDR1 and CDR2 from the germline V gene are LGHNA and YSLEER. V was shortened by 0 bases and J by 11 bases, with 16 bases between the two germline ends. DNA of the CDR3: TGCGCCAGCAGCCAAGATGCAAGGCAGGGAGGTGCTTTCTTT. Translation: CASSQDARQGGAFF.

The sample holds one count of this clone. The rearrangement uses TRBV19 and TRBJ1-5; D possibly corresponds to TRBD1 (5 bases). Germline CDR1 and CDR2: LNHDA and SQIVND (reference sequence). The CDR3 extends over 15 amino acids. V was cut by 7 bases and J by 6 bases, with 19 bases left in between. In DNA form, the CDR3 reads TGTGCCAGTAACGTTTCAGGGCGGAGGGGTCAGCCCCAGCATTTT. Amino acid sequence: CASNVSGRRGQPQHF.

The chain recombines TRBV5-1 with TRBJ2-2; D gene unclear. The CDR3 totals 15 residues. Germline lookup yields CDR1 SGHRS and CDR2 YFSETQ. V shed 0 bases and J shed 2 bases, with 8 bases lying between them. The CDR3 sequence: CASSLDSPNTGELFF. The CDR3 bases are TGCGCCAGCAGCTTGGACAGTCCAAACACCGGGGAGCTGTTTTTT.

The chain links TRBV27 to TRBJ2-7, with 7 nucleotides matching TRBD1. V lost 5 bases and J lost 3; bases outside the gene matches: 10. Germline CDR1 and CDR2: MNHEY and SMNVEV (reference sequence). The CDR3 sequence is 15 residues long. Written as DNA, the CDR3 is TGTGCCAGCAGTCCCCAGACAGGGTTCGTCTACGAGCAGTACTTC. This codes for CASSPQTGFVYEQYF.

This chain connects TRBV7-8 to TRBJ1-6; D is unresolved. The CDR3 loop spans 17 amino acids. V lost 6 bases and J 1 base, leaving 16 bases between the germline ends. Germline V gene data show CDR1 as SGHVS and CDR2 as FQNEAQ. This chain's CDR3 is CASSPTGSRSYNSPLHF. For the CDR3, the DNA is TGTGCCAGCAGTCCGACGGGGAGTAGGTCCTATAATTCACCCCTCCACTTT. Drawing the rest from reference TRBV7-8 and TRBJ1-6, the complete variable domain is GAGVSQSPRYKVAKRGQDVALRCDPISGHVSLFWYQQALGQGPEFLTYFQNEAQLDKSGLPSDRFFAERPEGSVSTLKIQRTQQEDSAVYLCASSPTGSRSYNSPLHFGNGTRLTVT.

The chain carries TRBV3-1 (or the pseudogene TRBV3-2) and TRBJ2-6, with D tentatively TRBD1 or TRBD2 (5 bases each). Trimming removed 4 bases from V and 3 bases from J, with 19 bases in between. Per the germline V gene, CDR1 is LGHDT and CDR2 is YNNKEL (reference sequence). There are 18 residues in the CDR3. The CDR3 loop reads CASSLKPGGGVGANVLTF. In DNA, the CDR3 is TGTGCCAGCAGCCTTAAGCCTGGGGGTGGGGTTGGGGCCAACGTCCTGACTTTC.